These 14 T cell receptor beta chains were all obtained from the same sample, sequenced in a study of lymphopenia after photon versus proton radiotherapy. Assay used: immunoSEQ multiplex PCR; TCRdb lists only in-frame clones, some missing. The sample has over 55,000 clones; around 87% are singletons. The specimen comprised peripheral blood, sampled from a patient treated with proton-based radiotherapy. The receptors stem from a man older than 75 with esophageal cancer.

V usage is TRBV11-2 and J usage is TRBJ2-7; D is uncertain. Trimming shortened V by 3 bases and J by 4 bases, and 4 bases separated the two germline ends. Germline V gene data show CDR1 as SGHAT and CDR2 as FQNNGV. CDR3 length: 11 amino acids. The CDR3: CASSFRYEQYF. The CDR3 nucleotides are TGTGCCAGCAGCTTCAGATACGAGCAGTACTTC.

This chain joins TRBV7-9 and TRBJ2-7; D not certain. V lost 3 bases to trimming and J lost 0 bases, with 9 bases between them. The CDR3 has 14 residues. The germline V gene encodes CDR1 SEHNR and CDR2 FQNEAQ (reference sequence). Written as DNA, the CDR3 is TGTGCCAGCAGCTTCGAGAAATCCTCCTACGAGCAGTACTTC. It yields the protein CASSFEKSSYEQYF.

The genes are TRBV6-5 and TRBJ1-5; 9 bases map to TRBD1. CDR3 length: 14 residues. Trimming removed 7 bases from V and 9 bases from J; junction bases left unmatched: 10. CDR1 MNHEY and CDR2 SVGAGI come from the germline V gene. CDR3 bases: TGTGCCAGCACCGGGACAGGGAGTACACGGCCCCAGCATTTT. This gives the protein CASTGTGSTRPQHF.

This clone was seen a handful of times. The chain recombines TRBV5-6 with TRBJ2-5; 8 bases map to TRBD1. Germline lookup yields CDR1 SGHDT and CDR2 YYEEEE. J lost 5 bases, V lost 2 bases, and 8 bases had no gene match. This CDR3 comprises 15 residues. DNA for the CDR3: TGTGCCAGCAGCTTCGTTACAGGGGGTGGGGAGACCCAGTACTTC. Translated, it gives CASSFVTGGGETQYF.

A single count supports this clone. CDR3 in amino acids: CASSSRLGTGGGETQYF. Written as DNA, the CDR3 is TGTGCCAGCAGCTCGCGGCTTGGGACAGGTGGTGGGGAGACCCAGTACTTC. The chain joins TRBV11-2 to TRBJ2-5; TRBD1 matches 8 bases. J lost 5 bases, V lost 4 bases, and 15 bases had no gene match. The CDR3 extends over 17 amino acids. Germline-derived CDR1 and CDR2 are SGHAT and FQNNGV.

This clone was found once. CDR3 coding DNA: TGTGCCATCAGTGAAGCACAGGAGGTGTTGACTGAAGCTTTCTTT. Its translation is CAISEAQEVLTEAFF. V and J are TRBV10-3 and TRBJ1-1; TRBD1 might be the D (5 bases). The CDR3 extends over 15 amino acids. Germline assignment: CDR1 ENHRY and CDR2 SYGVKD. V lost 3 bases and J 5 bases, leaving 16 bases between the germline ends.

The chain is built from TRBV29-1 and TRBJ2-7; TRBD1 or TRBD2 may be the D gene (5 bases each). This CDR3 comprises 13 residues. V lost 0 bases to trimming and J lost 5 bases, with 11 bases between them. Germline V gives CDR1 SQVTM, CDR2 ANQGSEA. CDR3 sequence: CSVEDRDGHEQYF. CDR3 in DNA: TGCAGCGTTGAAGACAGGGACGGACACGAGCAGTACTTC.

This clone was seen just once. This rearrangement joins TRBV29-1 to TRBJ2-1; 13 nucleotides line up with TRBD2. The CDR3 consists of 14 residues. CDR1 SQVTM and CDR2 ANQGSEA come from the germline V gene. V dropped 3 bases and J dropped 7; count of bases not matched to a gene: 3. The CDR3 nucleotides read TGCAGCGTTGATCCGGGACTAGCGGGAAATGAGCAGTTCTTC. Its translation: CSVDPGLAGNEQFF.

This chain links TRBV7-3 with TRBJ1-1, with D unclear. Germline V gene data show CDR1 as SGHTA and CDR2 as FQGTGA. This CDR3 has 13 amino acids. V lost 0 bases, J lost 3 bases, and 5 bases lay in between. The CDR3 region has the DNA TGTGCCAGCAGCTTAACAGCTTACACTGAAGCTTTCTTT. It codes for CASSLTAYTEAFF.

The chain couples TRBV6-4 to TRBJ2-3; tentatively, D is TRBD1 (6 bases). CDR3 size: 11 residues. CDR1 MRHNA and CDR2 SNTAGT come from the germline V gene. As DNA, the CDR3 is TGTGCAGCAGGGGCAGGAGATACGCAGTATTTT. Protein: CAAGAGDTQYF.

V and J are TRBV5-1 and TRBJ2-2, with D hard to call. Germline assignment: CDR1 SGHRS and CDR2 YFSETQ. The length of the CDR3 is 14 residues. V was pared by 2 bases and J by 2 bases, with 7 bases between. This chain's CDR3 is CASSLHTNTGELFF. CDR3 in DNA: TGCGCCAGCAGCTTACACACAAACACCGGGGAGCTGTTTTTT. Based on the CDR3 plus reference TRBV5-1 and TRBJ2-2, the full variable domain is KAGVTQTPRYLIKTRGQQVTLSCSPISGHRSVSWYQQTPGQGLQFLFEYFSETQRNKGNFPGRFSGRQFSNSRSEMNVSTLELGDSALYLCASSLHTNTGELFFGEGSRLTVL.

This clone was observed once. V is TRBV6-1 and J is TRBJ2-5; TRBD2 agrees at 7 bases. CDR1 and CDR2 (germline): MNHNS, SASEGT. J was trimmed by 1 base and V by 6 bases; bases with no gene match: 2. The CDR3 is 13 amino acids. The CDR3 DNA reads as TGTGCCAGCAGAGCGGGGAGCCAAGAGACCCAGTACTTC. Protein product: CASRAGSQETQYF.

This chain joins TRBV4-1 and TRBJ2-2; tentatively, D is TRBD2 (6 bases). The V end was cut by 5 bases, the J end by 6 bases, with 19 bases between. The CDR3 extends over 16 amino acids. The germline gives CDR1 MGHRA, CDR2 YSYEKL. In DNA, the CDR3 is TGCGCCAGCAGCGGGGGAGGTAGGGGACGGGCCGGGGAGCTGTTTTTT. Translating gives CASSGGGRGRAGELFF.

J is TRBJ1-1 and V is TRBV7-2, with a possible D match to TRBD1 (6 bases). CDR1 is SGHTA, CDR2 FQGNSA, per germline. V lost 0 bases and J 1 base, leaving 6 bases between the germline ends. The CDR3 contains 14 residues. CDR3 in amino acids: CASSLAGANTEAFF. The CDR3 nucleotides read TGTGCCAGCAGCTTAGCGGGGGCGAACACTGAAGCTTTCTTT.